The 25 T cell receptor beta chains listed next were all sequenced from one sample in a study of blood T cell repertoires in COVID-19. Libraries were prepared by immunoSEQ multiplex PCR; TCRdb keeps only in-frame clonotypes and omits some of them. The sample records under 250,000 clones, less than 85% being singletons. The sequenced sample was peripheral blood. Every receptor here comes from a woman between 65 and 79 years old with active or convalescent COVID-19.

The V call is TRBV5-1, the J call TRBJ2-5; 7 positions match TRBD2. CDR3 length: 13 amino acids. With V trimmed by 4 bases and J by 5 bases, 5 bases remained unmatched. Germline values: CDR1 SGHRS, CDR2 YFSETQ. The CDR3 DNA reads TGCGCCAGCAGCCCCCCCGGGAGGGAGACCCAGTACTTC. Its protein is CASSPPGRETQYF.

This sequence joins TRBV13 and TRBJ2-7; TRBD1 matches at 8 bases. CDR3 length: 14 residues. The V segment lost 5 bases and the J segment 5 bases; nucleotides outside the gene matches: 8. Germline values: CDR1 PRHDT, CDR2 FYEKMQ (reference sequence). The DNA for the CDR3 is TGTGCCAGCAGCCCCCGTCAGGGGGCCCACGAGCAGTACTTC. Its protein is CASSPRQGAHEQYF.

This clone was counted between two and nine times. The junction and the germline gene differ at one end; a read error may be behind it. CDR3: CASSLVSTSHPRF. CDR3 bases: TGTGCCAGCAGCTTAGTGTCGACTAGCCATCCCCGCTTC. This chain links TRBV7-9 with TRBJ2-7, with TRBD2 matching 7 bases. The CDR3 sequence is 13 residues long. CDR1 is SEHNR and CDR2 is FQNEAQ in the germline V gene (reference sequence).

The chain uses TRBV24-1 and TRBJ2-1; no clear D gene. This CDR3 is 13 amino acids long. The ends were cut back, 4 bases at V and 5 bases at J, with 8 bases in the middle. Germline V gene lookup returns CDR1 KGHDR and CDR2 SFDVKD. CDR3 region: CATSDTTDNEQFF. CDR3 DNA: TGTGCCACCAGTGACACCACGGACAATGAGCAGTTCTTC.

This clone was detected only a few times. The V and J genes are TRBV19 and TRBJ2-2, with D maybe TRBD1 (5 bases). Germline CDR1 reads LNHDA; CDR2 reads SQIVND (reference sequence). The CDR3 runs 15 residues. Deletions cut 8 bases from V and 5 bases from J, with 18 bases between. The CDR3 DNA reads TGTGCCAGTGATAAGGGGTCCGCCGGAACCGGGGAGCTGTTTTTT. It specifies CASDKGSAGTGELFF. The variable domain in full, with the rest retrieved from reference TRBV19 and TRBJ2-2, is DGGITQSPKYLFRKEGQNVTLSCEQNLNHDAMYWYRQDPGQGLRLIYYSQIVNDFQKGDIAEGYSVSREKKESFPLTVTSAQKNPTAFYLCASDKGSAGTGELFFGEGSRLTVL.

This clone showed up just a few times. The rearrangement uses TRBV10-1 and TRBJ1-1; 8 bases agree with TRBD1. Germline V gives CDR1 WNHNN, CDR2 SYGVQD (reference sequence). V shed 5 bases, J shed 1 base, and the junction held 3 bases outside the gene matches. CDR3 size: 14 residues. The CDR3 loop is CASSPGQENTEAFF. CDR3 coding DNA: TGCGCCAGCAGTCCGGGACAGGAGAACACTGAAGCTTTCTTT.

The count of this clone is one. This sequence joins TRBV13 and TRBJ2-7, with 7 bases aligning to TRBD2. Germline V gene sequence: CDR1 PRHDT, CDR2 FYEKMQ (reference sequence). The CDR3 has 15 residues. V shed 6 bases, J shed 5 bases, and the junction held 13 bases outside the gene matches. CDR3 bases: TGTGCCAGCAGTTTTACCGGGACTATCTTCAACGAGCAGTACTTC. This sequence encodes CASSFTGTIFNEQYF.

The chain links TRBV6-6 to TRBJ2-2; 7 nucleotides align to TRBD1. CDR1 is MNHNY, CDR2 SVGAGI, per germline (reference sequence). The trim removed 6 bases at V and 6 bases at J, leaving 10 bases unmatched. CDR3 length: 15 amino acids. The CDR3 nucleotides are TGTGCCAGCAGCCCTCGGACAGGAGAATCCGGGGAGCTGTTTTTT. Translation: CASSPRTGESGELFF.

This rearrangement joins TRBV19 to TRBJ2-7; D remains unclear. Germline V CDR1 and CDR2: LNHDA, SQIVND (reference sequence). CDR3 length equals 13 residues. Trimming took off 5 bases at V and 2 bases at J, with 10 bases between the two ends. Here the CDR3 DNA reads TGTGCCAGTAGTTACTCGAACCCCTACGAGCAGTACTTC. Its protein is CASSYSNPYEQYF.

This clone has ten or more counts. In nucleotides, the CDR3 is TGTGCCAGCAGTGCAAACGGACAGGGCTATGGCTACACCTTC. This encodes CASSANGQGYGYTF. This chain links TRBV25-1 with TRBJ1-2; 8 bases align to TRBD1. This CDR3 spans 14 amino acids. The V segment lost 4 bases and the J segment 4 bases; nucleotides outside the gene matches: 5. Per the germline V gene, CDR1 is MGHDK and CDR2 is SYGVNS.

The chain recombines TRBV7-9 with TRBJ2-7, with 7 bases lining up with TRBD1. J was trimmed by 0 bases and V by 10 bases; bases with no gene match: 12. This CDR3 comprises 15 residues. The germline V gene has CDR1 SEHNR and CDR2 FQNEAQ (reference sequence). The CDR3 DNA sequence: TGTGCCACCCTAATCGACAGGGCCCTCTCCTACGAGCAGTACTTC. Encoded protein: CATLIDRALSYEQYF.

This chain connects TRBV2 to TRBJ2-2; 10 positions agree with TRBD1. The CDR3 has 15 residues. Per germline, CDR1 SNHLY and CDR2 FYNNEI. Germline trimming cut 6 bases from V and 4 bases from J; bases unmatched to any gene: 5. The CDR3 DNA reads as TGTGCCAGCAGCGTGGACAGGGGGTTCACCGGGGAGCTGTTTTTT. Encoded protein: CASSVDRGFTGELFF.

The sample holds many counts of this clone. In the same sample, other DNA sequences code for this CDR3. The chain carries TRBV5-1 and TRBJ1-2, with TRBD1 matching 11 bases. Germline CDR1 and CDR2: SGHRS and YFSETQ. V shed 4 bases, J shed 7 bases, and the junction held 6 bases outside the gene matches. This CDR3 has 14 residues. In DNA form, the CDR3 reads TGCGCCAGCAGCCCCGGGACAGGGGGTCTTGGCTACACCTTC. This codes for CASSPGTGGLGYTF.

The V call is TRBV9, the J call TRBJ1-2; weak D call: TRBD1 (5 bases). The CDR3 consists of 14 residues. Germline loops: CDR1 SGDLS, CDR2 YYNGEE. Trimming removed 0 bases at V and 2 bases at J, with 8 bases between. For the CDR3, the DNA is TGTGCCAGCAGCGTAGCCCCAGGGAACTATGGCTACACCTTC. This sequence encodes CASSVAPGNYGYTF.

Remarks on this clone: Its ends do not fully match the called genes, so a read error is possible. This chain joins TRBV7-7 and TRBJ2-1, with D perhaps TRBD1 (6 bases). Germline V gives CDR1 SSHAT, CDR2 FNYEAQ (reference sequence). CDR3 length: 13 amino acids. CDR3: CASSLGQNNEQFF. The CDR3 nucleotides are TGTGCTAGCAGCTTAGGACAGAATAATGAGCAGTTCTTC.

This chain links TRBV9 with TRBJ2-7; 9 bases fit TRBD2. Germline-derived CDR1 and CDR2 are SGDLS and YYNGEE. CDR3 length: 17 residues. V shed 3 bases, J shed 0 bases, and the junction held 10 bases outside the gene matches. CDR3 DNA sequence: TGTGCCAGCAGCGGACGAGCGGGGGGCCTTAGCTCCTACGAGCAGTACTTC. Translation gives CASSGRAGGLSSYEQYF. The full variable domain, completed using reference TRBV9 and TRBJ2-7, is DSGVTQTPKHLITATGQRVTLRCSPRSGDLSVYWYQQSLDQGLQFLIQYYNGEERAKGNILERFSAQQFPDLHSELNLSSLELGDSALYFCASSGRAGGLSSYEQYFGPGTRLTVT.

The genes are TRBV2 and TRBJ1-5, with D perhaps TRBD1 (5 bases). V lost 7 bases, J lost 5 bases, and 12 bases lay in between. From germline, CDR1 is SNHLY and CDR2 FYNNEI. The CDR3 is 13 residues long. Written as DNA, the CDR3 is TGTGCCAGCACCGACGACAGCTATCAGCCCCAGCATTTT. It specifies CASTDDSYQPQHF.

V is TRBV11-2 and J is TRBJ2-5; possible D gene TRBD2, 6 bases. The CDR3 spans 13 residues. The V end lost 7 bases, the J end lost 2 bases, and 11 bases lay between the germline ends. Germline V gene lookup returns CDR1 SGHAT and CDR2 FQNNGV. The DNA for the CDR3 is TGTGCCAGCACCAGACTAGAGCAAGAGACCCAGTACTTC. Its protein product is CASTRLEQETQYF. Full variable domain (missing parts from reference TRBV11-2 and TRBJ2-5): EAGVAQSPRYKIIEKRQSVAFWCNPISGHATLYWYQQILGQGPKLLIQFQNNGVVDDSQLPKDRFSAERLKGVDSTLKIQPAKLEDSAVYLCASTRLEQETQYFGPGTRLLVL.

The CDR3 nucleotides are TGTGCCAGCAGCTTAAATCCCCAGGGGTCCTACGAGCAGTACTTC. Translated, it gives CASSLNPQGSYEQYF. This chain joins TRBV7-2 and TRBJ2-7; possibly TRBD1 for D (6 bases). V gave up 2 bases and J gave up 1 base, with 12 bases separating them. Per germline, CDR1 SGHTA and CDR2 FQGNSA. CDR3 length equals 15 residues.

This rearrangement joins TRBV4-2 to TRBJ2-7; D perhaps matches TRBD1 (6 bases). Germline CDR1 is LGHNA and CDR2 is YNFKEQ. With 0 bases removed from V and 7 bases from J, the gap between germline ends came to 16 bases. The CDR3 contains 15 residues. As DNA, the CDR3 is TGTGCCAGCAGCCAAGAGGCCCAACAGGGCAGGGAGCAGTACTTC. As protein: CASSQEAQQGREQYF.

The rearrangement uses TRBV5-1 and TRBJ1-2; 7 bases fit TRBD1. The CDR3 has 15 residues. The trim removed 4 bases at V and 8 bases at J, leaving 14 bases unmatched. Germline CDR1 SGHRS, CDR2 YFSETQ. In nucleotides, the CDR3 is TGCGCCAGCAGCCCGGGACAGACCCTCCTCGGAGGCTACACCTTC. It encodes CASSPGQTLLGGYTF.

This rearrangement joins TRBV9 to TRBJ2-3, with D maybe TRBD2 (5 bases). This CDR3 has 12 amino acids. Trimming stripped 0 bases from V and 6 bases from J, with 5 bases between. Germline V gene lookup returns CDR1 SGDLS and CDR2 YYNGEE. The CDR3 region has the DNA TGTGCCAGCAGCGTAGGAGGGGATACGCAGTATTTT. Translation: CASSVGGDTQYF.

The V call is TRBV5-1, the J call TRBJ1-2; 11 bases agree with TRBD1. This CDR3 comprises 16 residues. Trimming removed 3 bases from V and 3 bases from J; junction bases left unmatched: 7. CDR1 is SGHRS, CDR2 YFSETQ, per germline. As DNA, the CDR3 is TGCGCCAGCAGCTGGACAGGGGGCCGAGTTGACTATGGCTACACCTTC. Residues: CASSWTGGRVDYGYTF. Using reference TRBV5-1 and TRBJ1-2 for the parts outside the CDR3, the full variable domain is KAGVTQTPRYLIKTRGQQVTLSCSPISGHRSVSWYQQTPGQGLQFLFEYFSETQRNKGNFPGRFSGRQFSNSRSEMNVSTLELGDSALYLCASSWTGGRVDYGYTFGSGTRLTVV.

This clone was recorded a few times. The chain couples TRBV4-3 to TRBJ2-3; the D gene is possibly TRBD1 (6 bases). Germline-derived CDR1 and CDR2 are LGHNA and YSLEER. Deletions cut 4 bases from V and 6 bases from J, with 17 bases between. The CDR3 is 15 amino acids. CDR3 in DNA: TGCGCCAGCAGCCGCCGACAGGCCTCGGGGGATACGCAGTATTTT. Encoded protein: CASSRRQASGDTQYF.

The rearrangement uses TRBV15 and TRBJ2-7, with D hard to call. With 0 bases removed from V and 4 bases from J, the gap between germline ends came to 4 bases. The CDR3 sequence is 12 residues long. Germline V CDR1 and CDR2: LNHNV, YYDKDF (reference sequence). CDR3 bases: TGTGCCACCAGCAGAGATCGGTACGAGCAGTACTTC. This codes for CATSRDRYEQYF.